The 25 T cell receptor beta chains reported below all come from one sample, sequenced in a study of T cells after somatic rescue of genetic block. Sequencing used immunoSEQ multiplex PCR; TCRdb keeps in-frame clones, though not all of them. The repertoire holds approximately 70,000 clones, with around 90% as singletons. The sequencing input was peripheral blood mononuclear cells (PBMCs). The receptor source for this set is a man under 40.

V gene TRBV2 combines with J gene TRBJ2-2; no clear D gene. CDR3 size: 14 residues. The germline V gene has CDR1 SNHLY and CDR2 FYNNEI. V was trimmed by 6 bases and J by 1 base, leaving 9 bases between them. The CDR3 DNA reads TGTGCCAGCAGACAAGGGAAGAACACCGGGGAGCTGTTTTTT. Its translation: CASRQGKNTGELFF.

This chain connects TRBV19 to TRBJ2-3; a weak D match, TRBD1 (7 bases). Germline V gene lookup returns CDR1 LNHDA and CDR2 SQIVND (reference sequence). The CDR3 loop spans 15 amino acids. The ends were cut back, 4 bases at V and 4 bases at J, with 15 bases in the middle. This chain's CDR3 is CASSNRTGGADTQYF. As DNA, the CDR3 is TGTGCCAGTAGTAACCGGACAGGAGGGGCAGATACGCAGTATTTT.

The rearrangement uses TRBV11-3 and TRBJ2-1, with TRBD1 as a possible D gene (6 bases). Germline assignment: CDR1 SGHNT and CDR2 YENEEA. With 3 bases removed from V and 2 bases from J, the gap between germline ends came to 17 bases. The CDR3 totals 17 residues. The CDR3 loop reads CASSFAYTGYPYNEQFF. DNA for the CDR3: TGTGCCAGCAGCTTCGCTTATACAGGGTACCCCTACAATGAGCAGTTCTTC.

The V gene is TRBV5-1, the J gene TRBJ2-7; D not resolved. Trimming shortened V by 3 bases and J by 3 bases, and 10 bases separated the two germline ends. There are 13 residues in the CDR3. Looked up from germline, CDR1 is SGHRS and CDR2 is YFSETQ. CDR3 DNA: TGCGCCAGCAGCTCACTCCAGAGCTACGAGCAGTACTTC. Its protein product is CASSSLQSYEQYF. Looking up the rest from reference TRBV5-1 and TRBJ2-7 gives the full variable domain: KAGVTQTPRYLIKTRGQQVTLSCSPISGHRSVSWYQQTPGQGLQFLFEYFSETQRNKGNFPGRFSGRQFSNSRSEMNVSTLELGDSALYLCASSSLQSYEQYFGPGTRLTVT.

The chain uses TRBV15 and TRBJ1-6, with D tentatively TRBD1 (5 bases). The CDR3 totals 14 residues. V lost 0 bases and J lost 6, with 6 bases in between. Per germline, CDR1 LNHNV and CDR2 YYDKDF (reference sequence). This chain's CDR3 is CATSRDQGNSPLHF. CDR3 bases: TGTGCCACCAGCAGAGATCAGGGTAATTCACCCCTCCACTTT.

This clone was counted between two and nine times. The chain links TRBV7-6 to TRBJ1-2; D is possibly TRBD1 (6 bases). This CDR3 contains 14 residues. The V end lost 2 bases, the J end lost 1 base, and 8 bases lay between the germline ends. The germline CDR1 and CDR2 sequences are SGHVS and FNYEAQ. CDR3 sequence reads: CASSLRTDNYGYTF. The CDR3 coding sequence is TGTGCCAGCAGCTTAAGGACAGATAACTATGGCTACACCTTC.

The V and J genes are TRBV19 and TRBJ2-1, with 7 bases matching TRBD2. Germline V gives CDR1 LNHDA, CDR2 SQIVND (reference sequence). The CDR3 spans 14 residues. The junction had 10 bases not matched to a gene; V was cut back by 5 bases and J by 9 bases. The CDR3 sequence is CASSPRSRGVEQFF. The DNA for the CDR3 is TGTGCCAGTAGTCCGAGGAGCCGGGGGGTTGAGCAGTTCTTC.

This chain joins TRBV30 and TRBJ2-1; D may match TRBD1 or TRBD2 (5 bases each). CDR3 length: 14 amino acids. Germline V gene lookup returns CDR1 GTSNPN and CDR2 SVGIG (reference sequence). V dropped 7 bases and J dropped 4 bases, with 17 bases sitting between them. The CDR3: CASYRRGPYNEQFF. In DNA, the CDR3 is TGTGCCTCCTACCGACGGGGACCTTACAATGAGCAGTTCTTC.

On this clone: Other nucleotide sequences from this sample produce the same CDR3. The J gene is TRBJ1-2, the V gene TRBV28; no firm D call. From germline, CDR1 is MDHEN and CDR2 SYDVKM. V lost 2 bases and J 4 bases, leaving 8 bases between the germline ends. This CDR3 has 13 residues. CDR3 sequence (DNA): TGTGCCAGCAGTTTAGGGCGAGGCTATGGCTACACCTTC. Protein product: CASSLGRGYGYTF.

Worth noting for this clone: At one boundary the junction diverges from the germline segment, which might be a read error. V and J are TRBV11-2 and TRBJ2-7, with D tentatively TRBD2 (7 bases). The germline V gene encodes CDR1 SGHAT and CDR2 FQNNGV. This CDR3 has 15 residues. The CDR3 loop reads CASSLGGGGSYEQYF. The CDR3 DNA reads TGTGCCAGCAGTTTAGGGGGGGGCGGCTCCTACGAGCAGTACTTC.

This clone came up once. The rearrangement joins TRBV10-1 to TRBJ1-1, with 9 bases fitting TRBD1. Per germline, CDR1 WNHNN and CDR2 SYGVQD (reference sequence). CDR3 length equals 15 residues. The V and J ends lost 7 bases and 5 bases, in that order; junction bases with no gene match: 11. The CDR3 coding sequence is TGCGCCAGCAAAAGGGGGACAGGGATAGGGACTGAAGCTTTCTTT. It is translated as CASKRGTGIGTEAFF.

About this clone itself: One end of the junction varies from germline; a read error may be responsible. This chain uses TRBV2 with TRBJ2-7, with D possibly matching TRBD2 (7 bases). CDR3 length: 11 amino acids. Germline values: CDR1 SNHLY, CDR2 FYNNEI. CDR3 nucleotide sequence: TGTGCCAGCAAGGCACACGGGGGGCCTTCCTTC. Translation: CASKAHGGPSF.

The chain uses TRBV5-6 and TRBJ2-7; possibly TRBD1 for D (5 bases). V lost 1 base, J lost 5 bases, and 10 bases lay in between. Germline V gene data show CDR1 as SGHDT and CDR2 as YYEEEE. This CDR3 has 13 amino acids. CDR3 nucleotide sequence: TGTGCCAGCAGCTTGCAGGGATTTCACGAGCAGTACTTC. Translating gives CASSLQGFHEQYF.

This clone appeared a few times. The genes are TRBV19 and TRBJ2-1; D unclear. Looked up from germline, CDR1 is LNHDA and CDR2 is SQIVND (reference sequence). The CDR3 is made up of 12 amino acids. Trimming removed 6 bases from V and 9 bases from J, with 12 bases in between. In nucleotides, the CDR3 is TGTGCCAGTAGCCAAGTATTCCCTGAGCAGTTCTTC. Amino acids: CASSQVFPEQFF.

V usage is TRBV5-4 and J usage is TRBJ2-7; D may be TRBD1 (5 bases). Per germline, CDR1 SGHNT and CDR2 YYREEE (reference sequence). This CDR3 region has 14 residues. Trimming removed 3 bases at V and 0 bases at J, with 10 bases between. The CDR3 protein is CASSSQGASYEQYF. For the CDR3, the DNA is TGTGCCAGCAGCTCACAAGGGGCCTCCTACGAGCAGTACTTC.

J is TRBJ1-4 and V is TRBV4-3; D ambiguous. V was shortened by 4 bases and J by 2 bases, with 14 bases between the two germline ends. This CDR3 is built from 16 residues. Germline V gene sequence: CDR1 LGHNA, CDR2 YSLEER. Here the CDR3 DNA reads TGCGCCAGCAGCCCGTCCCCGAGGTTCACTAATGAAAAACTGTTTTTT. Its translation: CASSPSPRFTNEKLFF.

The V call is TRBV2, the J call TRBJ2-4; 8 bases agree with TRBD1. J was trimmed by 7 bases and V by 4 bases; bases with no gene match: 6. The CDR3 runs 14 residues. The germline gives CDR1 SNHLY, CDR2 FYNNEI. CDR3 DNA sequence: TGTGCCAGCAGTGCGAACAGGGGGATGAACATTCAGTACTTC. Translating it yields CASSANRGMNIQYF.

The V gene is TRBV7-6, the J gene TRBJ1-1; TRBD1 might be the D (5 bases). The CDR3 is 16 residues long. Germline assignment: CDR1 SGHVS and CDR2 FNYEAQ. V lost 5 bases and J 5 bases, leaving 21 bases between the germline ends. The CDR3 bases are TGTGCCAGCAGCCCCCCAACGGGACGGATGGTAACTGAAGCTTTCTTT. It specifies CASSPPTGRMVTEAFF.

This chain uses TRBV10-1 with TRBJ2-3; 8 bases are a match to TRBD2. Germline V gene sequence: CDR1 WNHNN, CDR2 SYGVQD (reference sequence). J lost 5 bases, V lost 3 bases, and 4 bases had no gene match. This CDR3 is 14 amino acids long. In DNA, the CDR3 is TGCGCCAGCAGTGAAGCGGGAGCTCAAGATACGCAGTATTTT. Translating gives CASSEAGAQDTQYF.

The gene calls are TRBV2 and TRBJ1-2; unclear D gene. Germline V CDR1 and CDR2: SNHLY, FYNNEI. This CDR3 region has 15 residues. Trimming removed 0 bases from V and 1 base from J, with 9 bases in between. The CDR3 coding sequence is TGTGCCAGCAGTGAAGCACAACAGCTTAACTATGGCTACACCTTC. Translated: CASSEAQQLNYGYTF.

The chain couples TRBV5-4 to TRBJ2-2; 15 bases map to TRBD2. Per germline, CDR1 SGHNT and CDR2 YYREEE (reference sequence). V dropped 4 bases and J dropped 3; count of bases not matched to a gene: 4. The CDR3 is 17 amino acids. The CDR3 protein is CASSPGLAGGDTGELFF. The CDR3 bases are TGTGCCAGCAGCCCGGGACTAGCGGGAGGAGACACCGGGGAGCTGTTTTTT.

This clone was seen just once. This chain joins TRBV19 and TRBJ1-1, with a tentative D call TRBD1 (6 bases). CDR1 and CDR2 (germline): LNHDA, SQIVND (reference sequence). V was shortened by 3 bases and J by 5 bases, with 13 bases between the two germline ends. The CDR3 has 14 amino acids. CDR3 amino acids: CASSMSFRGTEAFF. CDR3 in DNA: TGTGCCAGTAGTATGTCGTTCAGGGGTACTGAAGCTTTCTTT.

The J gene is TRBJ2-3, the V gene TRBV18, with 10 bases aligning to TRBD2. Per germline, CDR1 KGHSH and CDR2 LQKENI. J gave up 8 bases and V 4 bases, and 9 bases lay outside the gene matches. The CDR3 runs 15 residues. The CDR3 DNA reads TGTGCCAGCTCACAATCTAGCGGGGGTGCTGGTACGCAGTATTTT. It encodes CASSQSSGGAGTQYF.

V is TRBV7-9 and J is TRBJ2-7; 8 nucleotides line up with TRBD1. Germline V gives CDR1 SEHNR, CDR2 FQNEAQ (reference sequence). CDR3 length: 15 amino acids. Trimming removed 5 bases from V and 3 bases from J; junction bases left unmatched: 9. Written as DNA, the CDR3 is TGTGCCAGCAGCAACCTGGACAGGGTTATCTACGAGCAGTACTTC. Residues: CASSNLDRVIYEQYF.

V usage is TRBV6-1 and J usage is TRBJ1-1; D gene ambiguous. The V gene's germline CDR1 is MNHNS and CDR2 SASEGT. The CDR3 totals 15 residues. V dropped 3 bases and J dropped 0 bases, with 11 bases sitting between them. The CDR3 DNA sequence: TGTGCCAGCAGTGACGAAGAGATCATGAACACTGAAGCTTTCTTT. Amino acids: CASSDEEIMNTEAFF.